What follows is one T cell receptor beta chain and its context. The antigen it recognizes is unknown. Nothing much larger sits one base from this clone, and base qualities are not available. The trial excluded patients who had a history of autoimmune disease or were on systemic immunosuppression. Peripheral blood for TCR sequencing was collected from all dose cohorts at baseline, on cycle 4 day 1, and on cycle 7 day 1. The samples were drawn from a first-in-human, open-label, multicenter phase I dose-escalation trial of ivuxolimab. Adults with locally advanced or metastatic head and neck squamous cell, hepatocellular, melanoma or renal cell carcinoma were enrolled in the trial. Before TCR sequencing, CD4+ T cells and CD8+ T cells were sorted from peripheral blood as separate populations. The data belong to a study of OX40 agonist ivuxolimab in advanced cancers. Looking at the study overall: Ivuxolimab, which targeted the costimulatory receptor OX40 (CD134), was an agonistic, fully human IgG2 monoclonal antibody. Intravenous ivuxolimab was administered to patients every 2 weeks at six dose levels: 0.01, 0.1, 0.3, 1.5, 3 and 10 mg/kg. Of the approximately 54 patients in dose escalation, about 20 had hepatocellular carcinoma, some 15 had melanoma, 9 had renal cell carcinoma and 9 had head and neck cancer. The dose-escalation cohort was about 83% male with a mean age of roughly 62 years, ranging from 23 to 79. Prior anti-PD-1, anti-PD-L1 or anti-CTLA-4 therapy was permitted, and approximately 40% of dose-escalation patients had received checkpoint inhibitors. Partial responses occurred in three dose-escalation patients, of whom one had hepatocellular carcinoma and two had cutaneous melanoma. The point of sequencing TCRbeta in the periphery was to test whether ivuxolimab changed TCR sequence diversity and drove clonal T-cell expansion. The monotherapy dose-escalation portion (N ≈ 52 patients) of the phase I ivuxolimab trial is reported in the paper. Results and caveats for the whole study, not just this receptor: Which antigens the clonally expanded peripheral T cells were specific for was not determined. After ivuxolimab, CD8+ T cells had more expanded clones than CD4+ T cells on average. Low levels of normalized T-cell clonal expansion were also seen in some patients who did not respond. In partial responders in the 0.1-3.0 mg/kg groups, normalized peripheral clonal expansion was found to be among the lowest, especially among CD8+ T cells. At doses from 0.1 to 3.0 mg/kg, clonal expansion was seen in both CD4+ and CD8+ blood T cells between baseline and week 6.

The germline V gene yields SGHNT for CDR1 and YENEEA for CDR2. The CDR3 runs 12 residues from the cysteine to the phenylalanine. Only the CDR3 portion is preserved as DNA: 36 bases, with reading frame beginning at the first base. V drops 3 bases and J drops 7 bases, leaving 7 bases in between. For sequencing of the TCRbeta CDR3 region, genomic DNA was extracted from the sorted cells. TCRbeta CDR3 regions were sequenced using the immunoSEQ Assay. TCRdb provides this immuneACCESS table in a form limited to in-frame rearrangements. Some clones are lacking; in checked studies, under half of them reflect an unresolved V gene, and why the rest are absent is not known. For this sample the table gives fewer than 50,000 clones, of which about 90% were detected only once. In total, the top ten clones hold less than 20% of the sample.

The source was CD4+ or CD8+ T cells sorted from blood, collected in a trial of the OX40 agonist ivuxolimab. The TCR sequence derives from an adult with an advanced solid tumor such as melanoma, head and neck, liver or kidney cancer. The sequence joins TRBV11-3 to TRBJ2-1; TRBD2 is a weak D gene call, 6 bases matching. The CDR3 sequence is CASSFRGNEQFF. Here is the DNA: TGTGCCAGCAGCTTTCGGGGGAATGAGCAGTTCTTC.